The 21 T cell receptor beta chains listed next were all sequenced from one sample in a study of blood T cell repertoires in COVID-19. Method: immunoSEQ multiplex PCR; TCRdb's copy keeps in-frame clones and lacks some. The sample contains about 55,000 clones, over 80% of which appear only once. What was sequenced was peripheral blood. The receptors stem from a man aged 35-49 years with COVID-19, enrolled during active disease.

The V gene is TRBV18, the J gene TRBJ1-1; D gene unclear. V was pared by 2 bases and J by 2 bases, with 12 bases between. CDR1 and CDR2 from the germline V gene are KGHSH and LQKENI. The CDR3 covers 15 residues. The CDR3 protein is CASSPEAAKNTEAFF. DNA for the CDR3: TGTGCCAGCTCACCAGAGGCAGCCAAAAACACTGAAGCTTTCTTT.

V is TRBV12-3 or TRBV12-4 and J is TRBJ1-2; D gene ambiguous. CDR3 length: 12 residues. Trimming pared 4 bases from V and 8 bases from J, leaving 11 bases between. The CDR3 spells CASSSGARGYTF. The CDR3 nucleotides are TGTGCCAGCAGTTCGGGAGCCAGGGGCTACACCTTC.

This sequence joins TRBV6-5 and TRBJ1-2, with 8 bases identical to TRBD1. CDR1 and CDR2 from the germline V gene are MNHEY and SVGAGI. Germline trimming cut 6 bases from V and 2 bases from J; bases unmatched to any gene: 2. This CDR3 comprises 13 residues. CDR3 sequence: CASRDRENYGYTF. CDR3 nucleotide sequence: TGTGCCAGCAGGGACAGGGAGAACTATGGCTACACCTTC.

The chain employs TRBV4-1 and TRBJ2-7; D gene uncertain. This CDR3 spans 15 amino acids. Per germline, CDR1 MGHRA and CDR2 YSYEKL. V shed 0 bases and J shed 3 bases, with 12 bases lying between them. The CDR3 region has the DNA TGCGCCAGCAGCCAAGATACCCAGAAAATCTACGAGCAGTACTTC. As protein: CASSQDTQKIYEQYF.

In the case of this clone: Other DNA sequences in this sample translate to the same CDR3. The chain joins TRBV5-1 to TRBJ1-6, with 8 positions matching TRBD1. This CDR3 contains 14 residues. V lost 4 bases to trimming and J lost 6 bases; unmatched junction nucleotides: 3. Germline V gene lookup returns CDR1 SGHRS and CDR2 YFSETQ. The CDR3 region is CASSAGQGNSPLHF. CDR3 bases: TGCGCCAGCAGCGCCGGACAGGGTAATTCACCCCTCCACTTT.

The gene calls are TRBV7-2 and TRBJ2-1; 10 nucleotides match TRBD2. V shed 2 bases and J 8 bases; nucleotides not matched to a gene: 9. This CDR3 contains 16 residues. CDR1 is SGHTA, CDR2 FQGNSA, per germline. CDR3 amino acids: CASSLRQRGGGDEQFF. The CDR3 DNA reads TGTGCCAGCAGCTTACGTCAGCGGGGGGGCGGCGATGAGCAGTTCTTC.

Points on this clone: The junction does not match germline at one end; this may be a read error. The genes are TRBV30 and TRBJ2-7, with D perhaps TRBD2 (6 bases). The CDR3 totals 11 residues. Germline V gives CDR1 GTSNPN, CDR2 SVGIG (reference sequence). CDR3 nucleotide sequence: TGTGCCTGGGGGAGGAGCGGGCCAACCTTTTTC. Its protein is CAWGRSGPTFF.

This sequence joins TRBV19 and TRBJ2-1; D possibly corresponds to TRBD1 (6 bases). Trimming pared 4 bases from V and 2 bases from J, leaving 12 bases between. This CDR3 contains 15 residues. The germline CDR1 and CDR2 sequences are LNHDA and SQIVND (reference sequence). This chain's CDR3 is CASSTNRVTYNEQFF. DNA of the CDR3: TGTGCCAGTAGTACCAACAGGGTGACCTACAATGAGCAGTTCTTC. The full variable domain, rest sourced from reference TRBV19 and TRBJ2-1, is DGGITQSPKYLFRKEGQNVTLSCEQNLNHDAMYWYRQDPGQGLRLIYYSQIVNDFQKGDIAEGYSVSREKKESFPLTVTSAQKNPTAFYLCASSTNRVTYNEQFFGPGTRLTVL.

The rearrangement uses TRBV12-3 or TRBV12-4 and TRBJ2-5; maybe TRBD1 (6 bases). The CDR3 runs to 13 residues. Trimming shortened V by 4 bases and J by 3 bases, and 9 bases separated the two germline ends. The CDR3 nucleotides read TGTGCCAGCAGTTCCTGGACAGAAGAGACCCAGTACTTC. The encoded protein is CASSSWTEETQYF.

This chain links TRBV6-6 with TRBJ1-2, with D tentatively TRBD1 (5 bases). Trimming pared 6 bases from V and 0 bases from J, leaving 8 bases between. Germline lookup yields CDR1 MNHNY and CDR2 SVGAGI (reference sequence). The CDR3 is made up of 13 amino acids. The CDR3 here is CASSPGANYGYTF. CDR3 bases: TGTGCCAGCAGCCCGGGGGCTAACTATGGCTACACCTTC.

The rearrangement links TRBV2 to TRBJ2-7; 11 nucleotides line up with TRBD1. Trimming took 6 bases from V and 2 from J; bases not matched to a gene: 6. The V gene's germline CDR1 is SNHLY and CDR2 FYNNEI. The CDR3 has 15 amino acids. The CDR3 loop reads CASSYGTGGTYEQYF. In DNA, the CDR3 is TGTGCCAGCAGCTACGGGACAGGGGGAACCTACGAGCAGTACTTC. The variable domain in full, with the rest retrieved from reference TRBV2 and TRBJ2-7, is EPEVTQTPSHQVTQMGQEVILRCVPISNHLYFYWYRQILGQKVEFLVSFYNNEISEKSEIFDDQFSVERPDGSNFTLKIRSTKLEDSAMYFCASSYGTGGTYEQYFGPGTRLTVT.

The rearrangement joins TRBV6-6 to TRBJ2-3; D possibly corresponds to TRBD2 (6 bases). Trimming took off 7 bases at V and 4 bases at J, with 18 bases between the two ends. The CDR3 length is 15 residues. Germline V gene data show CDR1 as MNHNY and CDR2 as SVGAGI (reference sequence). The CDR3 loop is CASTLTRGRPDTQYF. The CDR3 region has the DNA TGTGCCAGCACCCTTACCCGTGGGAGGCCAGATACGCAGTATTTT.

Written as DNA, the CDR3 is TGTGCCAGTAGTACCCTCGGCGGGCGCAGGGGCAATGAGCAGTTCTTC. It encodes CASSTLGGRRGNEQFF. This rearrangement joins TRBV19 to TRBJ2-1, with D possibly matching TRBD1 (6 bases). The ends were cut back, 4 bases at V and 6 bases at J, with 19 bases in the middle. CDR1 is LNHDA, CDR2 SQIVND, per germline (reference sequence). This CDR3 contains 16 residues.

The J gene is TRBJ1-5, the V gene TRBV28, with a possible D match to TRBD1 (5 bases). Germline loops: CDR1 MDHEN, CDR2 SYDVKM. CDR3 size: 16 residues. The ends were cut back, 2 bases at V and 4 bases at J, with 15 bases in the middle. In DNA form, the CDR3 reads TGTGCCAGCAGTTTAGTGTTAGGGAGGGGTAATCAGCCCCAGCATTTT. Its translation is CASSLVLGRGNQPQHF.

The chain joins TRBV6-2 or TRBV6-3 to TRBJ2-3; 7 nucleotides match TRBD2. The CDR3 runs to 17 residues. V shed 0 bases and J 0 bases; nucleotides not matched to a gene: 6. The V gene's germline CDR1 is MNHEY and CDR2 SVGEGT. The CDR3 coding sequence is TGTGCCAGCAGTTACTCGATAGATAGCGGGAGCACAGATACGCAGTATTTT. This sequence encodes CASSYSIDSGSTDTQYF.

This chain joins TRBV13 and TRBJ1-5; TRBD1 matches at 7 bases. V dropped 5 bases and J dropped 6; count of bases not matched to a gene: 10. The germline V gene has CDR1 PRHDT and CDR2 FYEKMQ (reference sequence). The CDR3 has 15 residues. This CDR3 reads CASSIRSGGFQPQHF. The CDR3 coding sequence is TGTGCCAGCAGCATTAGGTCAGGGGGATTTCAGCCCCAGCATTTT.

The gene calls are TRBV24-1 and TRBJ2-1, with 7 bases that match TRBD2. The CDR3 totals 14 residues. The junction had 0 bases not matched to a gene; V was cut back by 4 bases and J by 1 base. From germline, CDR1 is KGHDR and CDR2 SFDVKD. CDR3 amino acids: CATSEGGSYNEQFF. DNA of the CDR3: TGTGCCACCAGTGAGGGGGGGTCCTACAATGAGCAGTTCTTC.

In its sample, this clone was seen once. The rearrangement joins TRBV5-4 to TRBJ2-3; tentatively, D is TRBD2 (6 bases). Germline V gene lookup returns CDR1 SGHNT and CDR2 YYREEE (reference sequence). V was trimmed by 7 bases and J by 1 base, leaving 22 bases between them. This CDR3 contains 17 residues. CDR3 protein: CASQSSPGSLGTDTQYF. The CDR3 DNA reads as TGTGCCAGCCAGAGTTCCCCCGGGAGCCTTGGCACAGATACGCAGTATTTT. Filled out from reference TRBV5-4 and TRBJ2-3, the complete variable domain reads ETGVTQSPTHLIKTRGQQVTLRCSSQSGHNTVSWYQQALGQGPQFIFQYYREEENGRGNFPPRFSGLQFPNYSSELNVNALELDDSALYLCASQSSPGSLGTDTQYFGPGTRLTVL.

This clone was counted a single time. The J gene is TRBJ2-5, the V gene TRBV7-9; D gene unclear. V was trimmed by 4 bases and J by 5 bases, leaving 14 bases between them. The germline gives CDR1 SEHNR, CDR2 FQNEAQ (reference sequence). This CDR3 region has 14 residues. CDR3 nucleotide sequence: TGTGCCAGCAGCTCTACTGATGGCGGTGAGACCCAGTACTTC. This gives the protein CASSSTDGGETQYF. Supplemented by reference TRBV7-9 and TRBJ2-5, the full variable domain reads DTGVSQNPRHKITKRGQNVTFRCDPISEHNRLYWYRQTLGQGPEFLTYFQNEAQLEKSRLLSDRFSAERPKGSFSTLEIQRTEQGDSAMYLCASSSTDGGETQYFGPGTRLLVL.

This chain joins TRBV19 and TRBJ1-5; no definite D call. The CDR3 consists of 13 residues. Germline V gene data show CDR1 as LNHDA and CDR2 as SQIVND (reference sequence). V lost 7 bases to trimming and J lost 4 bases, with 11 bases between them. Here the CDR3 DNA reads TGTGCCAGTAATCCAAGCGTTAATCAGCCCCAGCATTTT. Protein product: CASNPSVNQPQHF.

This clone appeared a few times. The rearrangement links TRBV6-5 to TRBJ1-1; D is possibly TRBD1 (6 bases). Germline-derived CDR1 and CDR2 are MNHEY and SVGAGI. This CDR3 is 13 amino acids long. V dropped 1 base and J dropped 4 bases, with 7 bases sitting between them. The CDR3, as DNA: TGTGCCAGCAGTTACTTCAGGGGCACTGAAGCTTTCTTT. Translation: CASSYFRGTEAFF.